This T cell receptor beta chain was recorded in a study of OX40 agonist ivuxolimab in advanced cancers. Study context: Therapy given before enrollment (anti-PD-1, anti-PD-L1 or anti-CTLA-4) was allowed, and 30% to 50% had some.

Some clones are missing from TCRdb's copy, which holds only in-frame ones; the method was immunoSEQ multiplex PCR. The sample holds roughly 32,000 clones, roughly 76% seen once. This clone was picked up a small number of times. Its antigen is unknown. Points from the study as a whole: Among T cells, CD8+ cells averaged more expanded clones than CD4+ cells. At doses 0.1 to 3.0 mg/kg, CD4+ and CD8+ clones expanded. Partial responders treated at 0.1-3.0 mg/kg exhibited clonal expansion among the lowest measured.

CDR1 is GTSNPN and CDR2 is SVGIG in the germline V gene (reference sequence). This CDR3 region has 12 residues. Trimming took off 1 base at V and 2 bases at J, with 5 bases between the two ends. The TCR comes from an adult with an advanced solid tumor such as melanoma, head and neck, liver or kidney cancer. V usage is TRBV30 and J usage is TRBJ1-1; D is unclear. This sample comprised CD4+ or CD8+ T cells sorted from blood, obtained in a trial of the OX40 agonist ivuxolimab. The CDR3 nucleotides are TGTGCCTGGAGTGCCCCAAACACTGAAGCTTTCTTT. It yields the protein CAWSAPNTEAFF.